What follows are 4 T cell receptor beta chains derived from one specimen sequenced in a study of tumor-infiltrating lymphocytes in oesophageal squamous cell carcinoma. TCRdb itself ran the PCR reads through MiXCR, one entry per CDR3 protein. The table lists about 2,600 distinct CDR3 sequences, more than 12% of them singletons. Sample: esophageal tumor tissue. The receptors here all came from a male donor with esophageal squamous cell carcinoma.

Comment on this clonotype: Given the absence of the conserved phenylalanine or tryptophan at the CDR3 end, a read error is likely. The DNA is omitted, as the CDR3 cannot be located on it reliably, and the CDR3 follows TCRdb's listing. CDR3 loop: CASSLDRGYEQYFGP. The rearrangement joins TRBV7-2 to TRBJ2-3; the table's D call TRBD1 went unverified against the DNA. Inclusive of both ends, the CDR3 amounts to 15 amino acids. From germline, CDR1 is SGHTA and CDR2 FQGNSA.

This clonotype came up once. The conserved final phenylalanine or tryptophan is absent from the CDR3, which likely points to a read error. The DNA is left out, because the CDR3 cannot be placed on it with certainty; the CDR3 is given as TCRdb lists it. The rearrangement links TRBV7-8 to TRBJ2-3; TRBD1 is the table's D call, not checked against the DNA. The CDR3 sequence runs 16 residues, both termini included. Germline assignment: CDR1 SGHVS and CDR2 FQNEAQ. Here the CDR3 reads CASSLVSGHREQYFGP.

This clonotype was detected many times. The rearrangement uses TRBV5-4 and TRBJ2-1; D is possibly TRBD1 (7 bases). Per germline, CDR1 SGHNT and CDR2 YYREEE (reference sequence). The CDR3 is 16 residues long. V was clipped by 3 bases and J by 7 bases, with 20 bases between them. CDR3 coding DNA: TGTGCCAGCAGCTCGCCGACGACAGGGACTCAAAATGAGCAGTTCTTC. Its protein is CASSSPTTGTQNEQFF.

To note about this clonotype: The CDR3 does not end in the conserved phenylalanine or tryptophan, so this is likely a read error. The DNA is omitted, as the CDR3 cannot be located on it reliably, and the CDR3 follows TCRdb's listing. The J gene is TRBJ2-6, the V gene TRBV7-2; TRBD1 is taken as the D call from the table, unchecked against the DNA. Germline V lookup: CDR1 SGHTA, CDR2 FQGNSA. The CDR3 totals 14 residues, both ends included. CDR3 in amino acids: CASSFTDNEQYFGA.